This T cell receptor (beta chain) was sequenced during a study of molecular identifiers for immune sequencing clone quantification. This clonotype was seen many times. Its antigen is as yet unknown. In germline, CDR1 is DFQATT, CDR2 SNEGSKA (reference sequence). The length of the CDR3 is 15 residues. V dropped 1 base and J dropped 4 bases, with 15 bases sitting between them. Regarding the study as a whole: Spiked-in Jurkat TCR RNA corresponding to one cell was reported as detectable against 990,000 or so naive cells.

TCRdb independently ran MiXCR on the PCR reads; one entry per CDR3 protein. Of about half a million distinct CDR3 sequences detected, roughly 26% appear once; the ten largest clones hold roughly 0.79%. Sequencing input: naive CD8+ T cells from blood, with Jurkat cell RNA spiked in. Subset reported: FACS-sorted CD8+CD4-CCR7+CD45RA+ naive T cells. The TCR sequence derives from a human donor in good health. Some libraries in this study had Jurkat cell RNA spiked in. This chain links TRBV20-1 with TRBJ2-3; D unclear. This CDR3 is CSARALGQLADTQYF. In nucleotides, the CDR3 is TGCAGTGCTAGAGCCCTCGGGCAGCTGGCAGATACGCAGTATTTT.